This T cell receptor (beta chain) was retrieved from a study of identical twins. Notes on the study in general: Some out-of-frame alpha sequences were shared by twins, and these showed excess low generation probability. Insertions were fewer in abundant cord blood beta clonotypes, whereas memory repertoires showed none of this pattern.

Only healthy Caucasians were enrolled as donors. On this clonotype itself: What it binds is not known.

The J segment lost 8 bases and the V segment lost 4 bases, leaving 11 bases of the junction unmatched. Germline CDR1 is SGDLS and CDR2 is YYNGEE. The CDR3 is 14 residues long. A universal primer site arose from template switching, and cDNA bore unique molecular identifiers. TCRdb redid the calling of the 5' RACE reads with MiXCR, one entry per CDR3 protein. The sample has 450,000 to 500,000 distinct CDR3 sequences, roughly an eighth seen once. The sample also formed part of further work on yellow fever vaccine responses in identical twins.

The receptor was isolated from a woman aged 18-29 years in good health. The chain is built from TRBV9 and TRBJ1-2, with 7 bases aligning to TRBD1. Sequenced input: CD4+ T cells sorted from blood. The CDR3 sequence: CASSIVAQGNGYTF. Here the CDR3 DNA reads TGTGCCAGCAGCATAGTGGCACAGGGGAACGGCTACACCTTC.